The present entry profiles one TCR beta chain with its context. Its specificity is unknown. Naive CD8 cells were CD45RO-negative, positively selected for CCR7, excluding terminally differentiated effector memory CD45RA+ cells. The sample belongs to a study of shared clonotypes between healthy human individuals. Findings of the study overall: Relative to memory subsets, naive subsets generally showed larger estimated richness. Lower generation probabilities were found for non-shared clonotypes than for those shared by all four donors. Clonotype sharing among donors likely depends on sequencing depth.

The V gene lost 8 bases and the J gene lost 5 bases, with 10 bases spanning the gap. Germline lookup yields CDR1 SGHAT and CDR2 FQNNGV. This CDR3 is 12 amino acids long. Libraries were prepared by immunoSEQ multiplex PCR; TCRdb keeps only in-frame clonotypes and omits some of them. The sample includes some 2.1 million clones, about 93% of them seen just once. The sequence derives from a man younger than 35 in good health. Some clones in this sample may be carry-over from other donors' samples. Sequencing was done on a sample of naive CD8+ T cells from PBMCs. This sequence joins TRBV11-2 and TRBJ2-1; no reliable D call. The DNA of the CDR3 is TGTGCCAGCGAACCCCACAACAATGAGCAGTTCTTC. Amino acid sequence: CASEPHNNEQFF.